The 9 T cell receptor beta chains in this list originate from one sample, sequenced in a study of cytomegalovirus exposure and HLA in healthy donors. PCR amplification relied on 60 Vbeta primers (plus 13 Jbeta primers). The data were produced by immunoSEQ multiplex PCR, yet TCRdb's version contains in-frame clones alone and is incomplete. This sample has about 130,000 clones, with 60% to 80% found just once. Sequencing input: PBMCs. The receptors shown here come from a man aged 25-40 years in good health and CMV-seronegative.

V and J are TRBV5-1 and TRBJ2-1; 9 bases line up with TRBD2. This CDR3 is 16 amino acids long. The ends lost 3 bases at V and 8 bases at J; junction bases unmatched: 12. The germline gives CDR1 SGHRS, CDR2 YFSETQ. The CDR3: CASSWKAGGPGDEQFF. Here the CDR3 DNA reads TGCGCCAGCAGCTGGAAGGCGGGGGGGCCTGGCGATGAGCAGTTCTTC.

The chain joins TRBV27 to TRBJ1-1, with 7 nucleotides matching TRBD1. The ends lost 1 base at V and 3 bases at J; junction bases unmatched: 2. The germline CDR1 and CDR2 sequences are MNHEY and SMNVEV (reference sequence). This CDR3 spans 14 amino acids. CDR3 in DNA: TGTGCCAGCAGTTTATACAGGGGTGACACTGAAGCTTTCTTT. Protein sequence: CASSLYRGDTEAFF.

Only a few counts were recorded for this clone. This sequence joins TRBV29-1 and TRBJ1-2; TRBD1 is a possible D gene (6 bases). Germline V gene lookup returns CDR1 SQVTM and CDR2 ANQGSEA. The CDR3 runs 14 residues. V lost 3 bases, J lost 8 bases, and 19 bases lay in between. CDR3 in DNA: TGCAGCGTTGAGAGGGAAGGGGGAAGGAAAGGCTACACCTTC. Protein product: CSVEREGGRKGYTF. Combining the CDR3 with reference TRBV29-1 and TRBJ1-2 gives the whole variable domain SAVISQKPSRDICQRGTSLTIQCQVDSQVTMMFWYRQQPGQSLTLIATANQGSEATYESGFVIDKFPISRPNLTFSTLTVSNMSPEDSSIYLCSVEREGGRKGYTFGSGTRLTVV.

CDR3 sequence reads: CASRFEGPLYEQYF. CDR3 nucleotides: TGCGCCAGTCGGTTTGAGGGTCCGCTCTACGAGCAGTACTTC. The V and J genes are TRBV5-1 and TRBJ2-7; D possibly corresponds to TRBD2 (5 bases). The length of the CDR3 is 14 residues. CDR1 SGHRS and CDR2 YFSETQ come from the germline V gene. The ends were cut back, 8 bases at V and 3 bases at J, with 18 bases in the middle.

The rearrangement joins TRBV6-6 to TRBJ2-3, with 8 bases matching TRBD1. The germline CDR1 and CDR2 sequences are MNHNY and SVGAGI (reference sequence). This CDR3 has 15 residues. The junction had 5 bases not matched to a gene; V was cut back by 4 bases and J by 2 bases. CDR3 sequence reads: CASSSDRGYTDTQYF. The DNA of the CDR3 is TGTGCCAGCAGTTCCGACAGGGGTTACACAGATACGCAGTATTTT.

The CDR3 nucleotides read TGTGCCAGCAGCAGATACTCCTACGAGCAGTACTTC. Its translation: CASSRYSYEQYF. The chain employs TRBV25-1 and TRBJ2-7; D uncertain. Germline-derived CDR1 and CDR2 are MGHDK and SYGVNS. Trimming removed 6 bases at V and 0 bases at J, with 6 bases between. There are 12 residues in the CDR3.

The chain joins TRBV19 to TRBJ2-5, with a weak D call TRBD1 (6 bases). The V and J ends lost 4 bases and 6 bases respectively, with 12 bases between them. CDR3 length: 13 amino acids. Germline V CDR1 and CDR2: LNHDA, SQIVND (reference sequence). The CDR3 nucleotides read TGTGCCAGTAGTACAGGGGCGTCGAAGACCCAGTACTTC. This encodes CASSTGASKTQYF.

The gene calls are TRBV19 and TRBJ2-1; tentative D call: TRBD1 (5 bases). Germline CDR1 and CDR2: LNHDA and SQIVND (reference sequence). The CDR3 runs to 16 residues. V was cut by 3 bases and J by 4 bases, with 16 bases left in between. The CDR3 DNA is TGTGCCAGTAGTATCACCCCAGGGATAGGGTACAATGAGCAGTTCTTC. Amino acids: CASSITPGIGYNEQFF. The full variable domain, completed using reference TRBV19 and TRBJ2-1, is DGGITQSPKYLFRKEGQNVTLSCEQNLNHDAMYWYRQDPGQGLRLIYYSQIVNDFQKGDIAEGYSVSREKKESFPLTVTSAQKNPTAFYLCASSITPGIGYNEQFFGPGTRLTVL.

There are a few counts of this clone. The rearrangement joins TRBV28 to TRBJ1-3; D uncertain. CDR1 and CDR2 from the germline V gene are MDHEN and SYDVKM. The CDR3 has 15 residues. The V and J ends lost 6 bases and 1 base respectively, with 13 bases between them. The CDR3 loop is CASSPSGESGNTIYF. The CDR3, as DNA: TGTGCCAGCAGCCCTAGCGGGGAATCTGGAAACACCATATATTTT.